The clone carrying this T cell receptor (beta chain) was counted a few times. Its target is not known. The sample is drawn from a study of blood T cells in healthy people across ages. Study-wide points: Researchers said unsorted PBMCs prevented a conclusive naive versus antigen-experienced comparison. Donor CMV infection status was unknown, possibly confounding age-related changes in expanded clonotypes.

Per-sample yields of isolated PBMCs were at least 6 million. Total RNA was isolated from each sample in quantities of at least 5 micrograms. This CDR3 is 17 amino acids long. J lost 0 bases, V lost 2 bases, and 7 bases had no gene match. Per the germline V gene, CDR1 is SGHRS and CDR2 is YFSETQ. PCR was performed a second time for roughly 7 to 12 cycles using a sample-barcoded 5' primer and a J-beta primer mix. Each CDR3 protein gets one entry after TCRdb re-called the 5' RACE reads with MiXCR. The profile shows roughly 1.5 million distinct CDR3 sequences, about 45% of them singletons. This sequence originates from a woman aged 18-29 years in good health. The specimen sequenced was blood. The chain uses TRBV5-1 and TRBJ1-2; 10 bases map to TRBD1. Here the CDR3 DNA reads TGCGCCAGCAGCTTAAGACAGGGGGCGGCGGCTAACTATGGCTACACCTTC. This translates into CASSLRQGAAANYGYTF.